This TCR beta chain was retrieved from a study of cytomegalovirus exposure and HLA in healthy donors (dated by TCRdb to about 2017). Regarding the research as a whole: An earlier analysis of some 620 of the donors reported 276 Gb of sequence data and 90 million to 120 million unique TCR beta sequences obtained from 150 million to 200 million T cells. An early release covering roughly 640 HLA-typed donors comprised roughly 300 gigabases of sequencing data and 65 million to 100 million unique TCR sequences. The genetic ancestry cluster associated with self-reported Caucasian donors included about four fifths of the roughly 400 genotyped donors. About 5 DR-DQ haplotypes were handled as single units for association and clustering, since linkage in the cohort was strong. To predict cytomegalovirus infection status, the study combined high-throughput TCR immunosequencing, statistical association of individual TCRs with disease status, and machine learning. Rather than drawing on any new phenotypic data, the later analysis identified candidate immune exposures from TCR beta sequences and the way those sequences occurred across donors. All discovery cohort repertoires had been generated using a single sequencing platform. To decide whether each TCR beta V gene segment behaved as functional or pseudogenic, an earlier analysis of some 570 of the donors relied on high-throughput TCR beta sequencing. Donor age, sex, ethnicity and CMV serostatus were collected together with the repertoire data. HLA typing covered class I and class II loci at four-digit resolution. In a later analysis, previously published TCR beta repertoires from several hundred donors were re-analyzed and high-resolution HLA genotyping was added so that TCR occurrence patterns could be studied. The study was designed to test whether signatures of past pathogen exposure could be identified by cataloging public T cell receptors. A later genetic analysis used genome-wide SNP genotypes for about 65% of the roughly 670 donors, treating that subset as a discovery cohort. The number of typed donors differed by locus: about 620-630 for A, B, C, DRB1 and DQB1; 500 to 550 for DQA1; about 600 for DPA1; and 400 to 480 for DPB1. In addition to the first cohort of around 670 subjects, a separate validation cohort of 100 to 150 different subjects was used. The study used immunosequencing to profile the T cell repertoires of 600 to 850 subjects and linked those repertoires to cytomegalovirus serostatus. Among 300 to 500 genotyped donors of the cohort, an average of around 240,000 unique TCR beta nucleotide sequences was sequenced per donor, of which 15% to 20% were non-productive.

Results and caveats for the whole study, not just this receptor: An association between a missense DCLRE1C variant and V-gene and J-gene trimming of TCR beta chains was found in a later genetic analysis and replicated in an independent cohort. In a later analysis, HLA-associated TCR beta chains were found to be more clonally expanded and to have lower generation probabilities than equally common non-associated chains. Some IMGT-functional V segments, including TRBV6-2 and TRBV6-3, could not be distinguished by the 87-base-pair reads and were therefore excluded. The earlier analysis of a few hundred of the donors excluded 15 to 20 rarely observed V segments, including chromosome 9 orphons, because counts were too low. Correlated functional status among segregating V segments might be attributable to linkage disequilibrium, but an unknown experimental factor could not be ruled out. In a later analysis, TCR association rates were found to vary across HLA loci, with the most associated TCRs seen for DRB1 alleles and the fewest for HLA-C alleles. In an earlier analysis of approximately 600 of the donors, most TCR beta V segments were observed in productive rearrangements about 90% or about 30% of the time, broadly matching IMGT annotations. The authors suggested that the approach could potentially be generalized to other disease states and immunological phenotypes. Most CMV-associated TCR beta chains appeared to be HLA-restricted in a later analysis, and the HLA associations seemed to be driven largely by CMV exposure. Compared with the approximately 670-donor mean, donors in an Asian-associated ancestry cluster had fewer N-insertions in productive TCRs, according to a later genetic analysis. At a false discovery rate of 0.05, a later analysis linked some 17,000 TCR beta sequences to specific HLA alleles. While some public TCRs were present in many individuals, most TCR sequences turned up only very rarely across donors. Presence/absence analyses assumed roughly uniform sequencing depth across donors, an assumption that may not hold. In vitro tests confirmed that a few of the cytomegalovirus-associated TCR beta chains recognize cytomegalovirus antigens. A later analysis reported that several top co-occurrence clusters appeared linked to parvovirus B19, influenza, CMV and Epstein-Barr virus. A cluster of highly shared sequence variants was judged likely to represent a technical artifact of the sequencing pipeline. Cytomegalovirus status was reported to be diagnosed by the classifier with high specificity and sensitivity in both the original and validation cohorts. Immune exposure information for the cohort was limited to CMV serostatus. The cohort was sequenced for TCR beta chains only, and without alpha or paired-chain data the features that could be detected were limited. A total of some 180 TCR beta chains were listed by the study as associated with cytomegalovirus. A further reported finding was that TCR beta sequences accurately predicted the HLA-A and HLA-B alleles for most subjects in the first cohort. Because HLA typing was unavailable for some donors at each locus, only the typed subset was used in association tests. Strong co-occurrence of HLA alleles, especially DR and DQ, made assigning TCR associations to individual alleles difficult.

Notes on this clone: It lacks a known antigen. Base quality data are lacking; no much larger clone is found one base away.

Receptor libraries were prepared by the immunoSEQ multiplex PCR assay. For the multiplex PCR, a mixture combining 60 forward primers for TCR Vbeta segments and 13 reverse primers for TCR Jbeta segments was used. The CDR3 region of rearranged TCR beta genes was amplified from genomic DNA by a multiplex PCR assay. The Illumina HiSeq System was used to sequence the amplified TCR beta libraries as 87-base-pair reads. As for the original processing: Across the 500 to 850 repertoires, a later analysis counted roughly 84 million unique TCR beta chains, 9 million to 14 million of which were shared by at least two donors. To remove PCR and sequencing errors, raw reads were error-corrected and collapsed into unique sequences using a nearest-neighbor algorithm that merged closely related sequences. V, D and J gene segments were assigned by aligning CDR3 sequences to IMGT reference sequences. For a sequence to be retained, at least a six-nucleotide match to both a V gene segment and a J gene segment was required. Rearrangements were called productive when the CDR3 lacked stop codons and stayed in frame with V and J; all others were non-productive. CDR3 was defined by IMGT convention, running from the second conserved V-encoded cysteine to the conserved J-encoded phenylalanine. The earlier analysis of about 610 of the donors excluded sequences that lacked an unambiguous match to a single V gene segment. In an earlier analysis of almost 600 of the donors, a V segment was called functional when productive rearrangements were above 56.7%, and segregating when the standard deviation between donors exceeded 5%. A statistical classification framework was built for diagnosing cytomegalovirus status from the catalog of TCR beta chain sequences. In a later analysis, TCR nucleotide sequences were compared against IMGT/GENE-DB human TR gene sequences so that V and J genes could be assigned. The TCRdist pipeline was used in a later analysis to assign CDR3 sequences and most-parsimonious VDJ recombination scenarios. In a later analysis, each TCR beta chain was defined by its CDR3 amino acid sequence together with its V-gene family, and reads without a unique V-gene family were excluded. In a later analysis, approximately 640 highly shared, low-generation-probability nucleotide sequences were removed to address suspected cross-contamination and a sequencing artifact. For each public chain, a later analysis derived a clonal expansion index from normalized ranks of inferred template counts within each repertoire. A later analysis computed generation probabilities with a VDJ recombination model fitted to out-of-frame rearrangements, and checked the results against IGoR. In a later analysis, TCR-TCR, TCR-HLA and TCR-CMV co-occurrence was scored with hypergeometric tests, and a repertoire-size bias correction was applied to TCR pairs. A later analysis estimated false discovery rates by permuting HLA or CMV assignments 20 times. In a later analysis, co-occurring TCRs were grouped with DBSCAN, and TCRdist sequence similarity was added when clustering was performed within HLA-allele-positive subsets. Co-occurrence clustering excluded repertoires with fewer than 30,000 or more than 120,000 public chains, plus five with anomalous nucleotide sharing. What TCRdb holds here is the immuneACCESS table cut down to in-frame rearrangements. Part of the clones is not present; checked against another copy, under half of the missing clones reflect an unresolved V gene, and the others are unexplained. Clonal size and the V and J genes are those of that table, whereas D and trimming came from the DNA. This sample is represented by tens of thousands of clones; roughly two thirds of them were singletons. The biggest ten clones account for approximately 5.5% of the sample.

The junction shows trimming of 3 bases on V and 3 bases on J, plus 11 bases between the germline ends. As encoded in the germline V gene (reference sequence), CDR1 is SGHKS while CDR2 is YYEKEE. The CDR3 goes from the cysteine to the phenylalanine over 14 residues. Of all the DNA, just the CDR3 is kept, 42 bases in frame from base 1. In total, approximately 700 healthy bone marrow donors made up the cohort. Cohort members were all nominally healthy when sampled, although unrecorded immune exposures were likely present. The donor was CMV seronegative and was included in the group of about 350 seronegative cohort members. A peripheral blood sample was provided by each donor, and peripheral blood mononuclear cells were used for TCR beta sequencing. Genomic DNA was extracted from the blood cell samples with the Qiagen DNeasy Blood Extraction Kit.

This TCR derives from a man aged 45 to 65 in good health and CMV-seronegative. The sample consisted of PBMCs. This chain is built from TRBV5-5 and TRBJ2-3; 6 matching bases give a weak D call of TRBD1. The sequence in DNA is TGTGCCAGCAGCTCCTTTACAGGGACAGATACGCAGTATTTT. Its translation reads: CASSSFTGTDTQYF.